The source of this T cell receptor (beta chain) is a study of blood T cell repertoires in COVID-19. Profiling relied on immunoSEQ multiplex PCR, and the TCRdb table lists in-frame clones only, not all of them. The sample includes 200,000 to 300,000 clones, about nine tenths of them seen just once. CDR3 length: 14 amino acids. V dropped 0 bases and J dropped 5; count of bases not matched to a gene: 2. Germline values: CDR1 SGHNT, CDR2 YYREEE (reference sequence). V is TRBV5-4 and J is TRBJ1-2, with 9 bases aligning to TRBD1. Sequenced sample: PBMCs or T cells enriched from blood (not recorded which). The clonotype comes from a man in his forties who had recovered from COVID-19. The DNA of the CDR3 is TGTGCCAGCAGCTTGGGCGGACAGGGGTATGGCTACACCTTC. It specifies CASSLGGQGYGYTF.